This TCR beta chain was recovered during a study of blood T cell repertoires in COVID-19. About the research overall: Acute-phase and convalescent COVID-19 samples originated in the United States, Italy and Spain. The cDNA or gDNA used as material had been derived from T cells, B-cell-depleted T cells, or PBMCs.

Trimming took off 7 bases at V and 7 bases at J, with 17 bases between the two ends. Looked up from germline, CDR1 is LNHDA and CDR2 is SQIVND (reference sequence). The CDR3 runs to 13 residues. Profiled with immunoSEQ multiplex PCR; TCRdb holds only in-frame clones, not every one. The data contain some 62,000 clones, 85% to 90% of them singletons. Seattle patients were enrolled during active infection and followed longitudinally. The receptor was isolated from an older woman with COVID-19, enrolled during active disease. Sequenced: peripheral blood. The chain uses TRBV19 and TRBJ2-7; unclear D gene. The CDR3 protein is CASTDPRAREQYF. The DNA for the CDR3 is TGTGCCAGTACCGATCCCCGAGCTAGGGAGCAGTACTTC.